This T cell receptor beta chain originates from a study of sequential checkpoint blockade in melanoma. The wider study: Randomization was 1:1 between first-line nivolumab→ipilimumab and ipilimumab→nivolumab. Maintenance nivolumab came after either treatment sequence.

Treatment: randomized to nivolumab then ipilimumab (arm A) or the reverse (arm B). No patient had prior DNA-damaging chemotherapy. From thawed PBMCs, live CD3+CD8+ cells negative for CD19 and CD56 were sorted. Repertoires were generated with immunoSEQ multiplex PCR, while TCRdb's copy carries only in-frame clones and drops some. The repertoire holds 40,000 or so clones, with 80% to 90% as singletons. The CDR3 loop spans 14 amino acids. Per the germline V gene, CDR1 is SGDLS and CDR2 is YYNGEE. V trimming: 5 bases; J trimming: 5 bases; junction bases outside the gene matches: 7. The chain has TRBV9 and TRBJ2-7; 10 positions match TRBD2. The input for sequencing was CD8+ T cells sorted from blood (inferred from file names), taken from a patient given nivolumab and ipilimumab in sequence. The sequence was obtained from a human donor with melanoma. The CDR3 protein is CASSQSGRANEQYF. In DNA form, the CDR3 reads TGTGCCAGCAGTCAGAGCGGGAGGGCAAACGAGCAGTACTTC.